This T cell receptor beta chain was sequenced during a study of blood T cell repertoires in COVID-19. In the study's own analysis: Nucleated cell counts were estimated from reference gene primer amplification. Data came from immunoSEQ multiplex PCR; TCRdb stores just in-frame clones and leaves some out. The DNA was the basis for D and trimming; V, J and clone size are from that table. Among a few hundred thousand clones listed, 81% were seen once. From germline, CDR1 is SEHNR and CDR2 FQNEAQ (reference sequence). The CDR3 has 16 amino acids. Losses at the gene ends were 4 bases for V and 1 base for J; bases not matched to a gene: 9.

The chain has TRBV7-9 and TRBJ2-7, with 8 nucleotides matching TRBD1. The source material was PBMCs or T cells enriched from blood (not recorded which). The sequence derives from a middle-aged man who had recovered from COVID-19. The CDR3 nucleotides read TGTGCCAGCAGCTCTTGGTCGACAGGGGCTTCCTACGAGCAGTACTTC. Translating gives CASSSWSTGASYEQYF.